These T cell receptor beta chains were read from a single sample in a study of OX40 agonist ivuxolimab in advanced cancers. Sequencing was performed with immunoSEQ multiplex PCR; in TCRdb, only in-frame clones are kept and a portion is missing. The data show about 59,000 clones, roughly nine tenths seen once. The starting material was CD4+ or CD8+ T cells sorted from blood, obtained in a trial of the OX40 agonist ivuxolimab. Receptors were obtained from an adult with an advanced solid tumor such as melanoma, head and neck, liver or kidney cancer. Both conserved end residues are part of each CDR3. The D gene is left open where the match is weak. Only part of the rows carry a size: once, few, many, or a class if the clone is expanded.

>TRBV6-6|-|-|15|TRBJ1-4
TGTGCCAGCAGTTACTCGCTCCGGCCTAATGAAAAACTGTTTTTT
CASSYSLRPNEKLFF
>TRBV11-2|TRBD2|-|17|TRBJ2-2
TGTGCCAGCAGCTTCAGGAACGCGGGAGCCCGGGCCGGGGAGCTGTTTTTT
CASSFRNAGARAGELFF
>TRBV29-1|-|few|10|TRBJ1-5
TGCAGCGTGGGAGATCAGCCCCAGCATTTT
CSVGDQPQHF
>TRBV7-2|-|-|15|TRBJ1-5
TGTGCCAGCAGCTTCCAGGCTAATAGCAATCAGCCCCAGCATTTT
CASSFQANSNQPQHF
>TRBV2|-|-|14|TRBJ2-2
TGTGCCAGCAGGCCACAGGGGAACACCGGGGAGCTGTTTTTT
CASRPQGNTGELFF
>TRBV10-3|TRBD1|-|16|TRBJ2-6
TGTGCCATCAGCCCGAGACAGGGGGGAGGGGCCAACGTCCTGACTTTC
CAISPRQGGGANVLTF
>TRBV7-3|-|-|15|TRBJ2-1
TGTGCCAGCAGCTTAAACGGGGAGTTACACTATGAGCAGTTCTTC
CASSLNGELHYEQFF
>TRBV19|-|-|13|TRBJ2-1
TGTACCAGTAGTACAGGGTCCTACAATGAGCAGTTCTTC
CTSSTGSYNEQFF
>TRBV9|TRBD1|-|18|TRBJ2-6
TGTGCCAGCAGGTCTCCTCCGGGACAGGGTACTGGGGCCAACGTCCTGACTTTC
CASRSPPGQGTGANVLTF
>TRBV21-1|-|-|20|TRBJ2-4
TGTGCCAGCATCAGAAGATCGACTAGCGGGAAGGAATGGGTCAAAAACATTCAGTACTTC
CASIRRSTSGKEWVKNIQYF
>TRBV2|-|few|13|TRBJ2-7
TGTGCCAGCAGGACGGACACCTCCTACGAGCAGTACTTC
CASRTDTSYEQYF
>TRBV18|TRBD1|-|18|TRBJ2-6
TGTGCCAGCTCGCTCGGGACAGTTACCCTCTCTGGGGCCAACGTCCTGACTTTC
CASSLGTVTLSGANVLTF
>TRBV6-7|-|-|15|TRBJ1-5
TGTGCCAGCAGTTTCCCCAGGGAACTGCACCAGCCCCAGCATTTT
CASSFPRELHQPQHF
>TRBV7-2|-|few|14|TRBJ1-1
TGTGCCAGCAGCCGGGAGAGGAGGAGGACTGAAGCTTTCTTT
CASSRERRRTEAFF
>TRBV28|TRBD2|-|15|TRBJ2-1
TGTGCCAGCAGTTTTCGGCGCGGGAGAACCAATGAGCAGTTCTTC
CASSFRRGRTNEQFF
>TRBV30|-|-|13|TRBJ1-4
TGTGCCTGGAGTCCGGGGGCCCATGAAAAACTGTTTTTT
CAWSPGAHEKLFF
>TRBV7-8|TRBD2|-|14|TRBJ2-3
TGTGCCAGTAATAGCGGGGGATTGGGGGATACGCAGTATTTT
CASNSGGLGDTQYF
>TRBV2|-|-|11|TRBJ2-7
TGTGCCAGCAAGGAAGGTTACGAGCAGTACTTC
CASKEGYEQYF
>TRBV7-2|TRBD2|-|14|TRBJ2-1
TGTGCCAGCAGCACAACTACGCGGGGGTATGAGCAGTTCTTC
CASSTTTRGYEQFF
>TRBV7-9|-|medium-sized|12|TRBJ2-5
TGTGCCAGCAGCCAAACGGCGGAGACCCAGTACTTC
CASSQTAETQYF
>TRBV7-8|-|-|15|TRBJ1-5
TGTGCCAGCAGTCGCGGTGGGGGGTCGGATCAGCCCCAGCATTTT
CASSRGGGSDQPQHF
>TRBV19|-|-|13|TRBJ1-5
TGTGCCAGTAGTCCCCTGACAGATCAGCCCCAGCATTTT
CASSPLTDQPQHF
>TRBV27|-|-|11|TRBJ2-3
TGTGCCAGCAGTATAGCAGATACGCAGTATTTT
CASSIADTQYF
>TRBV18|-|-|13|TRBJ2-5
TGTGCCAGCTCATATGGGCAGGAGGAGACCCAGTACTTC
CASSYGQEETQYF
>TRBV7-2|TRBD1|-|15|TRBJ1-2
TGTGCCAGCAGCTTAGTTTCGGGGGACAGCTATGGCTACACCTTC
CASSLVSGDSYGYTF
>TRBV9|-|-|14|TRBJ2-7
TGTGCCAGCAGCGGCCGACCCAGGGGGGGTGAGCAGTACTTC
CASSGRPRGGEQYF
>TRBV7-8|-|-|15|TRBJ2-1
TGTGCCAGCAGCCTCCTCGTGGCCTCCTACAATGAGCAGTTCTTC
CASSLLVASYNEQFF
>TRBV21-1|-|-|13|TRBJ2-7
TGTGCCAGCAGCAACGGGGAAGTATACGAGCAGTACTTC
CASSNGEVYEQYF
>TRBV28|-|-|14|TRBJ2-5
TGTGCCAGCAATCCACAGGATTACCAAGAGACCCAGTACTTC
CASNPQDYQETQYF
>TRBV19|TRBD1|-|17|TRBJ2-2
TGTGCCAGTAGGTCACTAACAGGGGGCGTGAACACCGGGGAGCTGTTTTTT
CASRSLTGGVNTGELFF
>TRBV6-1|TRBD2|-|15|TRBJ2-7
TGTGCCATCAGTGAGTCGGGCGGGAGCGGTTACGAGCAGTACTTC
CAISESGGSGYEQYF
>TRBV7-9|-|once|15|TRBJ2-7
TGTGCCAGCAGCTTAACTGGTCTTTCATCCTACGAGCAGTACTTC
CASSLTGLSSYEQYF
>TRBV14|-|-|13|TRBJ1-6
TGTGCCAGCAGCCCCGGGGGGAATTCACCCCTCCACTTT
CASSPGGNSPLHF
>TRBV19|TRBD2|-|14|TRBJ2-2
TGTGCCAGCTGCGGACTAGCGGGAACCGGGGAGCTGTTTTTT
CASCGLAGTGELFF
>TRBV9|-|-|15|TRBJ1-1
TGTGCCAGCAGCGTAGTTGTGGGAGAGAACACTGAAGCTTTCTTT
CASSVVVGENTEAFF
>TRBV7-8|TRBD1|-|14|TRBJ1-2
TGTGCCAGCAGCTTACCGACAGGGGTGGGGGGCTACACCTTC
CASSLPTGVGGYTF
>TRBV4-3|-|-|13|TRBJ2-2
TGCGCCAGCAGCCAGGATATCACCGGGGAGCTGTTTTTT
CASSQDITGELFF
>TRBV18|TRBD1|-|14|TRBJ2-5
TGTGCCAGCTCAGGGACAGGGGTAAGAGAGACCCAGTACTTC
CASSGTGVRETQYF
>TRBV5-1|TRBD2|-|15|TRBJ2-3
TGCGCCAGCAGCGGCGGGAGGCCGGGCACAGATACGCAGTATTTT
CASSGGRPGTDTQYF
>TRBV5-5|-|-|15|TRBJ1-4
TGTGCCAGCAGCCCAGGTACCACAACTAATGAAAAACTGTTTTTT
CASSPGTTTNEKLFF
>TRBV7-3|-|-|12|TRBJ2-3
TGTGCCAGCAGCTTTTGGGGGGATACGCAGTATTTT
CASSFWGDTQYF
>TRBV4-1|-|-|16|TRBJ2-7
TGCGCCAGCAGCCAGGACCCTACCTGGGGCAACTACGAGCAGTACTTC
CASSQDPTWGNYEQYF
>TRBV21-1|-|-|16|TRBJ1-3
TGTGCCAGCAGCAAATCCTTCGGGGGGCCTGGAAACACCATATATTTT
CASSKSFGGPGNTIYF
>TRBV19|-|once|16|TRBJ2-6
TGTGCCAGTACCCCCCCCGGGGCTAGTGGGGCCAACGTCCTGACTTTC
CASTPPGASGANVLTF
>TRBV6-6|-|-|15|TRBJ2-2
TGTGCCAGCAGTTACTCCAGGGCCCAGGGGGGGGAGCTGTTTTTT
CASSYSRAQGGELFF
>TRBV11-3|TRBD2|-|15|TRBJ2-2
TGTGCCAGCAGCCAAGGACTAGCGGGAGCTGGGGAGCTGTTTTTT
CASSQGLAGAGELFF